Listed below are T cell receptor beta chains from one sample, sequenced in a study of OX40 agonist ivuxolimab in advanced cancers. Some clones are missing from TCRdb's copy, which holds only in-frame ones; the method was immunoSEQ multiplex PCR. The sample contains tens of thousands of clones, 75% to 90% of which appear only once. The material was CD4+ or CD8+ T cells sorted from blood, obtained in a trial of the OX40 agonist ivuxolimab. Receptors were obtained from an adult with an advanced solid tumor such as melanoma, head and neck, liver or kidney cancer. CDR3s include the opening cysteine and the closing phenylalanine or tryptophan. The D gene is left open where the match is weak. Only part of the rows carry a size: once, few, many, or a class if the clone is expanded.

.	.	TRBV6-6	TRBJ2-7	TGTGCCAGCAAGGAGTCCCCTGTCTCCTACGAGCAGTACTTC	CASKESPVSYEQYF
.	.	TRBV29-1	TRBJ2-1	TGCAGCGTAGATCGGCGGGCCTTAGATGAGCAGTTCTTC	CSVDRRALDEQFF
.	.	TRBV5-1	TRBJ2-3	TGCGCCAGCAGTTACCAGGGGAGCACAGATACGCAGTATTTT	CASSYQGSTDTQYF
.	.	TRBV21-1	TRBJ1-1	TGTGCCAGCACAGATCGTGGCAGGGGGAACGGTGACACTGAAGCTTTCTTT	CASTDRGRGNGDTEAFF
medium-sized	.	TRBV27	TRBJ2-2	TGTGCCAGCAGTTTAATAGCTGGCACCGGGGAGCTGTTTTTT	CASSLIAGTGELFF
.	.	TRBV2	TRBJ1-2	TGTGCCAGCAGTATCCCTATGGATAGGAGGGGGGGCGGAAACTATGGCTACACCTTC	CASSIPMDRRGGGNYGYTF
.	.	TRBV7-2	TRBJ1-5	TGTGCCAGCTCGGTGAGCAATCAGCCCCAGCATTTT	CASSVSNQPQHF
.	.	TRBV28	TRBJ2-7	TGTGCCAGCAGCCCTGGGGTCGGCCGCCGTCCGGGCGAGCAGTACTTC	CASSPGVGRRPGEQYF
once	.	TRBV11-3	TRBJ1-1	TGTGCCAGCAGCTTAGAGTACAGAGAGAACACTGAAGCTTTCTTT	CASSLEYRENTEAFF
.	.	TRBV6-1	TRBJ2-3	TGTGCCAGCAGTGAACGAGGGGCCACAGATACGCAGTATTTT	CASSERGATDTQYF
.	.	TRBV5-1	TRBJ2-2	TGCGCCAGCACCCCGTTATCGTCCGCTAGCACCGGGGAGCTGTTTTTT	CASTPLSSASTGELFF
once	TRBD1	TRBV11-3	TRBJ2-2	TGTGCCAGCAGCTCACAGGGGGACACCGGGGAGCTGTTTTTT	CASSSQGDTGELFF
.	TRBD1	TRBV4-1	TRBJ2-7	TGCGCCACTTCACCGGGACAGAGTACCTACGAGCAGTACTTC	CATSPGQSTYEQYF